This TCR beta chain was identified in a study of blood T cell repertoires in COVID-19. Study in general: The United States, Italy and Spain provided the acute and convalescent COVID-19 samples. T cells, B-cell-depleted T cells, or PBMCs provided the cDNA or gDNA that served as material.

In the authors' methods: Nucleated cell number was recorded as an estimate derived from reference gene primer amplification. Repertoires were generated with immunoSEQ multiplex PCR, while TCRdb's copy carries only in-frame clones and drops some. The DNA gave D and trimming, while V, J and clone size come from that table. The profile shows about 50,000 clones, about 86% of them singletons. This clone was picked up one time. Other DNA sequences from this sample encode an identical CDR3 as well. The CDR3 sequence is 15 residues long. CDR1 is SGHNT, CDR2 YYREEE, per germline (reference sequence). V lost 0 bases to trimming and J lost 1 base; unmatched junction nucleotides: 1.

The specimen was peripheral blood. V gene TRBV5-4 combines with J gene TRBJ2-7; TRBD2 aligns across 10 bases. This receptor was taken from a human donor in a cohort sampled during active COVID-19. CDR3 region: CASSLELAGSYEQYF. CDR3 bases: TGTGCCAGCAGCTTGGAACTAGCGGGGTCCTACGAGCAGTACTTC.